This TCR beta chain was retrieved from a study of T-cell memory formation after mild COVID-19. Study overall: Most TCR clusters belonged to a single donor. Overall study results and limits: CD8+ contracting clones occupied EMRA, while CD4+ ones occupied mainly CM and EM.

Libraries for TCRalpha and TCRbeta carried sample barcodes and unique molecular identifiers via 5'RACE. Each CDR3 protein is one row after TCRdb ran MiXCR on the 5' RACE reads. The sample contains approximately 46,000 distinct CDR3 sequences, around 12% of which appear only once. This clonotype has just a few counts. Antigen specificity is unknown. The germline gives CDR1 SGHTA, CDR2 FQGNSA. With 5 bases removed from V and 3 bases from J, the gap between germline ends came to 11 bases. This CDR3 is built from 14 residues. The sequenced sample consisted of PBMCs or a T cell subset sorted from them (not recorded which). The TCR comes from a man in his late teens or twenties who had mild COVID-19 (a few samples of this study predate the infection). Cell type and time point are not known. V gene TRBV7-2 combines with J gene TRBJ2-1; tentatively, D is TRBD2 (6 bases). In DNA form, the CDR3 reads TGTGCCAGCAGCGCGACTAGAAACTACAATGAGCAGTTCTTC. Translating gives CASSATRNYNEQFF.